The rows below give T cell receptor beta chains drawn from one sample of a study of blood T cell repertoires in COVID-19. Profiling relied on immunoSEQ multiplex PCR, and the TCRdb table lists in-frame clones only, not all of them. This sample carries some 310,000 clones, 80% to 90% of them seen once, and the ten largest clones take 1%. Sequences were obtained from peripheral blood. Every receptor here comes from a man aged 50 to 59 with active or convalescent COVID-19. CDR3s include the opening cysteine and the closing phenylalanine or tryptophan. A D gene is named only where the DNA matches it firmly. Size tells how often a clone was seen (once, few, many) or the class of an expanded clone, and some rows leave it out.

CDR3 DNA,CDR3 protein,V gene,D gene,clone size,J gene
TGTGCCAGCAGTCCGGGACAGCTCTCCTACGAGCAGTACTTC,CASSPGQLSYEQYF,TRBV6-5,TRBD1,.,TRBJ2-7
TGTGCCTGGAGGCCTATGGGACAGGGAAACTATGGCTACACCTTC,CAWRPMGQGNYGYTF,TRBV30,TRBD1,.,TRBJ1-2
TGTGCCAGCTCACCAGGGGCGGAGAATTCACCCCTCCACTTT,CASSPGAENSPLHF,TRBV18,.,.,TRBJ1-6
TGTGCCAGCAGCGAACAGGTAGATCAGCCCCAGCATTTT,CASSEQVDQPQHF,TRBV11-2,.,.,TRBJ1-5
TGCGCCAGCAGCATCCGGGACACATCCTACAATGAGCAGTTCTTC,CASSIRDTSYNEQFF,TRBV5-1,.,.,TRBJ2-1
TGTGCCAGCAGTTTATCCGACAGGGGGCGCTTGGCTGAAGCTTTCTTT,CASSLSDRGRLAEAFF,TRBV28,TRBD1,.,TRBJ1-1
TGTGCCAGCAGTCGGGACAGGGGAACAGAGACCCAGTACTTC,CASSRDRGTETQYF,TRBV2,TRBD1,.,TRBJ2-5
TGTGCCAGCAGTCATAAGGGGGCAGGGACAGGGGTTTTATACAAGCAGTACTTC,CASSHKGAGTGVLYKQYF,TRBV6-6,TRBD1,once,TRBJ2-7
TGTGCCAGCAGCTCCGGGACAGGGTTCTACGAGCAGTACTTC,CASSSGTGFYEQYF,TRBV9,TRBD1,.,TRBJ2-7
TGTGCCAGCAGCCTCACAGGGTTGGTCTATGGCTACACCTTC,CASSLTGLVYGYTF,TRBV6-2/TRBV6-3,.,.,TRBJ1-2
TGTGCCAGCAGCCAGGGGGTTTACAATGAGCAGTTCTTC,CASSQGVYNEQFF,TRBV2,TRBD1,.,TRBJ2-1
TGTGCCAGCTCACCACCTCGAGGTTTCAGTGGCTCGTACCAAGAGACCCAGTACTTC,CASSPPRGFSGSYQETQYF,TRBV18,.,once,TRBJ2-5
TGCAGTGGACAAACTGCCACTGAAGCTTTCTTT,CSGQTATEAFF,TRBV20-1,.,.,TRBJ1-1
TGTGCCAGCTCACCAGACAGGCCTGCAACTAATGAAAAACTGTTTTTT,CASSPDRPATNEKLFF,TRBV18,.,.,TRBJ1-4
TGCGCCAGTAGCACAGGGCCTGGAAACACCATATATTTT,CASSTGPGNTIYF,TRBV5-1,.,.,TRBJ1-3
TGTGCCAGCAGTGTAACAGGGGGTCCTGGAAACACCATATATTTT,CASSVTGGPGNTIYF,TRBV11-2,TRBD1,.,TRBJ1-3
TGTGCCAGTAACCCGGGGACAGACACCTGGGATGAGCAGTTCTTC,CASNPGTDTWDEQFF,TRBV19,TRBD1,.,TRBJ2-1
TGTGCCAGCAGTTTACGCGACAGAGACCACGGCTACACCTTC,CASSLRDRDHGYTF,TRBV27,.,once,TRBJ1-2
TGTGCCAGCACCTCAGGGACACCTAATGAAAAACTGTTTTTT,CASTSGTPNEKLFF,TRBV2,.,.,TRBJ1-4
TGTGCCAGCAGCCCACAGGCCCGTCCCGGAAACACCATATATTTT,CASSPQARPGNTIYF,TRBV9,.,.,TRBJ1-3
TGTGCCACGGGACAGGGGAACTATGGCTACACCTTC,CATGQGNYGYTF,TRBV6-5,TRBD1,.,TRBJ1-2
TGTGCCAGCTCAGGTCTCTCGGCTAGCGAGCAGTACTTC,CASSGLSASEQYF,TRBV18,.,.,TRBJ2-7
TGTGCCAGCAGTTCTTGGGACAGGCCTGAAGGGAAGACCCAGTACTTC,CASSSWDRPEGKTQYF,TRBV6-5,TRBD1,.,TRBJ2-5
TGCGCCAGCAGCTTAGTCTCTAGCCCTGAGAATGAGCAGTTCTTC,CASSLVSSPENEQFF,TRBV5-1,.,.,TRBJ2-1
TGCGCCAGCAGCTTGGCTACAGGGGGAAAGGTAGAGACCCAGTACTTC,CASSLATGGKVETQYF,TRBV5-1,TRBD1,.,TRBJ2-5
TGTGCCAGTAGTGGCAGGGGGAGATCCTACGAGCAGTACTTC,CASSGRGRSYEQYF,TRBV19,TRBD1,.,TRBJ2-7
TGTGCCAGCAGCCCGGGACAGAACTATGGCTACACCTTC,CASSPGQNYGYTF,TRBV7-3,TRBD1,few,TRBJ1-2
TGTGCCAGCAGCTTAGTTACAGGGGGCACCGAGAGCTCCTACGAGCAGTACTTC,CASSLVTGGTESSYEQYF,TRBV7-9,TRBD1,few,TRBJ2-7
TGTGCCAGCAGTCTTTTGGGACAGGAAGATGAAAAACTGTTTTTT,CASSLLGQEDEKLFF,TRBV5-6,TRBD1,.,TRBJ1-4
TGCAGCGTTGATACAGGGGGCCGGGAGACCCAGTACTTC,CSVDTGGRETQYF,TRBV29-1,TRBD1,.,TRBJ2-5
TGTGCCAGCCAACAATGGACAGGGGATAGTAATGAGCAGTTCTTC,CASQQWTGDSNEQFF,TRBV28,TRBD1,.,TRBJ2-1
TGTGCCAGCAGCCGACGAGCGGGGGCTAGCACAGATACGCAGTATTTT,CASSRRAGASTDTQYF,TRBV9,TRBD2,.,TRBJ2-3
TGTGCCAGCAGTTTACAAACCGGGACAGGGGGCGCCGGGGGAGAAAAACTGTTTTTT,CASSLQTGTGGAGGEKLFF,TRBV2,TRBD1,once,TRBJ1-4
TGCGCCAGCAGACAGGGGCCGAACACTGAAGCTTTCTTT,CASRQGPNTEAFF,TRBV5-1,TRBD1,.,TRBJ1-1
TGTGCCAGCAGCTTCCAGCCCCGCGGCACTGAAGCTTTCTTT,CASSFQPRGTEAFF,TRBV7-6,.,.,TRBJ1-1
TGTGCCAGCAGTGCGGGGACCGTGGGTTCACCCCTCCACTTT,CASSAGTVGSPLHF,TRBV28,.,few,TRBJ1-6
TGTGCCACCAGGTCACCGGGACAGGGGGTTGAAAGGGACGCCGGGGAGCTGTTTTTT,CATRSPGQGVERDAGELFF,TRBV24-1,TRBD1,.,TRBJ2-2
TGTGCCAGTAGTATTCAGGGACAGGGGACGAATCAGCCCCAGCATTTT,CASSIQGQGTNQPQHF,TRBV19,TRBD1,.,TRBJ1-5
TGTGCCAGCTCACACGACAGGGAAGGTGGCTACACCTTC,CASSHDREGGYTF,TRBV18,TRBD1,.,TRBJ1-2
TGTGCCAGCAGGGATCACGGGTTGGAGCCCTACGAGCAGTACTTC,CASRDHGLEPYEQYF,TRBV2,.,.,TRBJ2-7
TGTGCCAGCAGCTTCTCGGGCAGGGTCCTCATGAACACTGAAGCTTTCTTT,CASSFSGRVLMNTEAFF,TRBV3-1/TRBV3-2,.,.,TRBJ1-1
TGTGCCAGCAGTAGAATCCCAGGGGCTAACTATGGCTACACCTTC,CASSRIPGANYGYTF,TRBV6-5,.,.,TRBJ1-2
TGTGCCAGCAGCTTAGCCGGGGGGGAGCAGTACTTC,CASSLAGGEQYF,TRBV7-8,TRBD2,few,TRBJ2-7
TGCGCCAGCAGCCCAGCGAGCAATGAGCAGTTCTTC,CASSPASNEQFF,TRBV4-1,.,once,TRBJ2-1
TGTGCCAGCAGTTACTCGAGACAGGTTGCTACGCAGTATTTT,CASSYSRQVATQYF,TRBV6-2/TRBV6-3,.,.,TRBJ2-3
TGTGCCTGGAGTGTACGGGCTGAAGCTTTCTTT,CAWSVRAEAFF,TRBV30,.,few,TRBJ1-1
TGTGCCAGTAGTAGACCGGGACAGGGAAGCAATCAGCCCCAGCATTTT,CASSRPGQGSNQPQHF,TRBV19,TRBD1,few,TRBJ1-5
TGTGCCAGTAGTATAGATAATACGGGGAGCGGCAATCAGCCCCAGCATTTT,CASSIDNTGSGNQPQHF,TRBV19,.,.,TRBJ1-5